The clone carrying this T cell receptor (beta chain) was found a few times. No DNA is shown, since the ends of the CDR3 on it are uncertain; the CDR3 is the one TCRdb lists. Counting both end residues, the CDR3 totals 14 amino acids. These data are taken from a study of blood T cells in healthy people across ages. Primers used in a second PCR of about 6 to 11 cycles were a sample-barcoded 5' primer and a J-beta primer mix. TCRdb used MiXCR to reprocess the 5' RACE reads, holding one entry per CDR3 protein. The sample holds about 510,000 distinct CDR3 sequences; about 26% are singletons and the top ten take approximately 3.7%. The data also belong to a second study, concerning T cells of mothers and their children.

The sample taken for sequencing was blood. This receptor was obtained from a boy aged 2 to 10 in good health. This rearrangement joins TRBV12-1 to TRBJ2-1; the tabulated D call, TRBD1, remains unverified against the DNA. TRBV12-1 is a known pseudogene. The CDR3 is CASSFVGQGSEQYF.